This entry features one T cell receptor (beta chain) sequence. This clone has a handful of counts. No cognate antigen has been identified for it. Base qualities are not recorded, but no much larger clone differs from it by a single base. The same CDR3 is also encoded by other DNA sequences in this sample. Positive magnetic bead selection on an AutoMACS was used to isolate CD4+ and CD8+ cells, with flow cytometry used to check purity. Initial screening for clonal expansions relied on flow cytometry with a TCR V beta antibody panel, after which sorted CD8+ fractions underwent TCRB deep sequencing for characterization. Ficoll-Paque PLUS density gradient separation was used to isolate peripheral blood mononuclear cells. DNA from CD4-enriched, CD8-enriched or PBMC samples was extracted using Nucleospin Tissue or Tissue XS kits and then quantified on a Qubit 2.0 fluorometer. Measured from the cysteine to the phenylalanine, the CDR3 is 15 residues long. Of the read, only the CDR3 DNA is kept; its 45 bases are in frame from base 1. Between the V and J ends, shortened by 0 bases and 6 bases respectively, the junction contains 12 bases. Reading the germline V gene (reference sequence) gives CDR1 MNHEY and CDR2 SMNVEV.

The data were obtained in a study of somatic mutations in cytotoxic T cells in rheumatoid arthritis (dated by TCRdb to between 2016 and 2019). Describing the broader study: Peripheral blood (about 30 ml EDTA) was collected from patients immediately after diagnosis and before any treatment began. Some T-cell populations stained with V beta antibodies were sorted by flow on a FACSAria II or Sony SH800 to nearly 100% purity, with sorted V beta1+ cells additionally subjected to TCRB sequencing. The study asked whether expanded CD8+ T-cell clones in newly diagnosed, untreated rheumatoid arthritis carry somatic mutations, and used TCRB deep sequencing to characterize clonality. TCRB deep sequencing was performed for under 75 rheumatoid arthritis patients and around 22 healthy controls. Median age was essentially the same in the patient group and the control group. Results the study describes overall, beyond this receptor: Healthy controls showed no age-related increase in CD8+ clonality, whereas patients did (Spearman r ≈ 0.5). Rheumatoid arthritis patients and age-matched healthy controls did not significantly differ in CD8+ T-cell clonality. Several identical CD8+ TCRB sequences were found in both blood and synovial fluid, and in about an eighth of the 65 patients the largest CD8+ clone exceeded 20% of CD8+ cells. The expanded CD8+ clones had unknown antigen targets, and not appearing in virus-specific databases did not rule out that they were virus-specific. The slight underrepresentation of TRBV07 in patients was not corrected for multiple comparisons.

Genomic DNA underwent TCRB CDR3 sequencing using the immunoSEQ assay. On the study's bioinformatics: When patient CD8+ clones exceeding 1% were checked against published virus-specific TCRB sequences, only a few matched. Only productive TCRB rearrangements were included in the analyses. A clone was defined by a unique TCRB CDR3 sequence, and clonality was computed as a productive clonality index based on Shannon entropy. The template counts of each clone relative to the total templates per sample were used to calculate repertoire overlap between two samples. V-gene usage measured by flow cytometry correlated with TCRB sequencing V-gene usage, with a Spearman r of around 0.59. TCRdb retrieved this table from immuneACCESS and kept in-frame rearrangements only. Not all clones are present; in checked studies, unresolved V genes account for under half, and no reason is known for the remainder. The DNA gave D and trimming, while V, J and clone size come from that table. The table for this sample lists fewer than 20,000 clones; approximately 78% of them were counted only once. The ten top clones hold around 15% of the sample.

The sequence joins TRBV27 to TRBJ2-1; D gene: possibly TRBD2, on 6 matching bases. This receptor was identified in a woman between 50 and 59 years old with rheumatoid arthritis. Sequenced: CD8+ T cells sorted from blood. CDR3 region: CASSLSRGLLNEQFF. The DNA sequence reads TGTGCCAGCAGTTTATCGAGGGGACTTCTCAATGAGCAGTTCTTC.